A single sample is the source of the 14 T cell receptor beta chains below, sequenced in a study of CXCR3-negative and CXCR3-positive naive CD8 T cells. The authors prepared UMI-labeled TRB cDNA libraries by 5' RACE. TCRdb re-called the 5' RACE reads; one entry per CDR3 protein, DNA not given. Its table records fewer than 9,500 distinct CDR3 sequences. Input material: naive CXCR3- CD8+ T cells from blood. Specified subset: CD45RO-CCR7+CD27+CD95- naive CD8+ T cells lacking CXCR3 (TNR3-). The receptors come from a human donor in good health. Some clones in this sample may be carry-over from other donors' samples.

The gene calls are TRBV29-1 and TRBJ2-5; TCRdb calls TRBD1, which cannot be checked without DNA. CDR1 SQVTM and CDR2 ANQGSEA come from the germline V gene. The CDR3 covers 13 residues. CDR3 region: CSVHLGELETQYF.

The chain employs TRBV6-1 and TRBJ2-3; without DNA, the TCRdb call of TRBD2 cannot be checked. The CDR3 covers 16 residues. Germline loops: CDR1 MNHNS, CDR2 SASEGT. The CDR3 region is CASSRTGTGSTDTQYF.

The chain recombines TRBV29-1 with TRBJ2-1. Germline V gene data show CDR1 as SQVTM and CDR2 as ANQGSEA. The CDR3 totals 15 residues. The CDR3 spells CSVEDEVSWDNEQFF.

The V and J genes are TRBV7-9 and TRBJ2-7; TCRdb's D call, TRBD1, is unchecked because there is no DNA. Germline V gives CDR1 SEHNR, CDR2 FQNEAQ (reference sequence). This CDR3 contains 16 residues. CDR3 region: CASSYTRAETSYEQYF.

This clonotype is identified as medium-sized from frequency. The chain has TRBV14 and TRBJ2-7. The CDR3 consists of 12 residues. Per germline, CDR1 SGHDN and CDR2 FVKESK. The CDR3 reads CASSQAGYEQYF.

The J gene is TRBJ1-1, the V gene TRBV19; TCRdb names TRBD1, which stays unverified in the absence of DNA. Germline CDR1 is LNHDA and CDR2 is SQIVND (reference sequence). This CDR3 has 15 residues. The CDR3 sequence: CASSPGQFMNIEAFF.

Here the CDR3 reads CASSFGLAGAPSYEQYF. V and J are TRBV7-8 and TRBJ2-7; TCRdb picks TRBD2, but there is no DNA to check that call. Germline assignment: CDR1 SGHVS and CDR2 FQNEAQ. CDR3 length equals 17 residues.

The chain joins TRBV25-1 to TRBJ1-2. Germline CDR1 and CDR2: MGHDK and SYGVNS. This CDR3 has 14 amino acids. CDR3: CASSEYGQYYGYTF.

This rearrangement joins TRBV27 to TRBJ2-3. CDR1 and CDR2 from the germline V gene are MNHEY and SMNVEV (reference sequence). The CDR3 is 13 residues long. The CDR3: CASSYGDTDTQYF.

This clonotype shows up as medium-sized (0.01 to 0.1%) by frequency. The V gene is TRBV10-3, the J gene TRBJ2-7; without DNA, the TCRdb call of TRBD1 cannot be checked. Germline CDR1 ENHRY, CDR2 SYGVKD. This CDR3 contains 16 residues. CDR3 residues: CAISELGAEGNYEQYF.

By frequency, this clonotype registers medium-sized. This chain joins TRBV29-1 and TRBJ2-7; TCRdb designates TRBD1, a call that cannot be tested without DNA. The CDR3 runs 13 residues. Germline V CDR1 and CDR2: SQVTM, ANQGSEA. CDR3 loop: CSVGTESSYEQYF.

The chain carries TRBV5-1 and TRBJ2-2; TCRdb selects TRBD2, and the lack of DNA leaves this call unchecked. Germline CDR1 and CDR2: SGHRS and YFSETQ. The CDR3 sequence is 16 residues long. This chain's CDR3 is CASSPIEGANTGELFF.

The chain couples TRBV11-2 to TRBJ2-5; the D call from TCRdb, TRBD1, cannot be confirmed without DNA. Germline values: CDR1 SGHAT, CDR2 FQNNGV. This CDR3 has 13 residues. CDR3 region: CASSPREQETQYF.

This clonotype is deemed medium-sized by its frequency. The gene calls are TRBV29-1 and TRBJ1-5; TCRdb names TRBD1, which stays unverified in the absence of DNA. Germline V gives CDR1 SQVTM, CDR2 ANQGSEA. There are 14 residues in the CDR3. The CDR3 region is CSVRQGGRNQPQHF.